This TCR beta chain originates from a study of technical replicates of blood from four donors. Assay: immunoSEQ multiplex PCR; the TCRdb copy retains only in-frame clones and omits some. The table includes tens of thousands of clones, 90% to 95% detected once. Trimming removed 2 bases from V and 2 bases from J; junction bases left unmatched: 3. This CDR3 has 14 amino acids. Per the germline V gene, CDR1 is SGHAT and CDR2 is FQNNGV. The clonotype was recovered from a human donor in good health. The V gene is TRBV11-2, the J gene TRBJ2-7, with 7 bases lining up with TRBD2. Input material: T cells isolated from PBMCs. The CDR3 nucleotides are TGTGCCAGCAGCTTAAGAGCGGGGCCCTACGAGCAGTACTTC. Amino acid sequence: CASSLRAGPYEQYF.